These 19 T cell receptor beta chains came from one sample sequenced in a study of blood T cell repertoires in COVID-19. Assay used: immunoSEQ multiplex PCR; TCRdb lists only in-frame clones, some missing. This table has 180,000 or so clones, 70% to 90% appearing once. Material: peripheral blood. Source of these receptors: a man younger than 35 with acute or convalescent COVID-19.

The CDR3: CASSGDRGKDTQYF. CDR3 nucleotide sequence: TGTGCCAGCAGCGGAGACAGGGGGAAAGATACGCAGTATTTT. The chain has TRBV6-5 and TRBJ2-3; 9 bases match TRBD1. The CDR3 has 14 residues. After removal of 6 bases from V and 5 bases from J, the junction contained 6 bases not matched to a gene. The germline gives CDR1 MNHEY, CDR2 SVGAGI.

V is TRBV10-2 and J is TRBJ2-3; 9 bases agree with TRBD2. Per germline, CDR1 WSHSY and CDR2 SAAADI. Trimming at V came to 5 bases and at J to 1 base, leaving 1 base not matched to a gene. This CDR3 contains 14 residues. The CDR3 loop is CASSQRGGTDTQYF. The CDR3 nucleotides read TGCGCCAGCAGTCAGCGGGGGGGCACAGATACGCAGTATTTT.

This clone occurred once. The CDR3 region is CASSHPQGPHEQYF. In DNA, the CDR3 is TGCGCCAGCAGCCACCCACAGGGTCCTCACGAGCAGTACTTC. The chain joins TRBV4-1 to TRBJ2-7, with a tentative D call TRBD1 (6 bases). The V end was cut by 3 bases, the J end by 5 bases, with 14 bases between. This CDR3 comprises 14 residues. Germline CDR1 and CDR2: MGHRA and YSYEKL.

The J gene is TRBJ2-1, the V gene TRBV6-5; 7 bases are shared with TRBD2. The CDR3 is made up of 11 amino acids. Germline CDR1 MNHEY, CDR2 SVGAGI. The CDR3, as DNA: TGTGCGGGCGGGAGAACAATTGAGCAGTTCTTC. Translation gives CAGGRTIEQFF.

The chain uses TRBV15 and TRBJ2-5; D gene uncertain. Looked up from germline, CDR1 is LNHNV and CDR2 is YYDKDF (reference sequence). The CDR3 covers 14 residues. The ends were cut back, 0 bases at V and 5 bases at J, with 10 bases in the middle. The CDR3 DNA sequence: TGTGCCACCAGCAGAGATCACGGAGTCGAGACCCAGTACTTC. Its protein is CATSRDHGVETQYF.

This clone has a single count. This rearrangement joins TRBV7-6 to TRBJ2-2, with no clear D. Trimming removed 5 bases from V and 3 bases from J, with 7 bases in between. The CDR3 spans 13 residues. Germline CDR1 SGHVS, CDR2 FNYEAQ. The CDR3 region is CASSTLDTGELFF. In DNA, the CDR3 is TGTGCCAGCAGCACTTTGGACACCGGGGAGCTGTTTTTT.

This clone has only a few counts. This chain's CDR3 is CASSASGGYYNEQFF. For the CDR3, the DNA is TGTGCCAGCAGCGCGAGCGGGGGTTACTACAATGAGCAGTTCTTC. The chain links TRBV7-3 to TRBJ2-1; TRBD2 matches at 8 bases. CDR1 and CDR2 from the germline V gene are SGHTA and FQGTGA. The CDR3 has 15 amino acids. The J segment lost 3 bases and the V segment lost 5 bases, leaving 6 bases of the junction unmatched.

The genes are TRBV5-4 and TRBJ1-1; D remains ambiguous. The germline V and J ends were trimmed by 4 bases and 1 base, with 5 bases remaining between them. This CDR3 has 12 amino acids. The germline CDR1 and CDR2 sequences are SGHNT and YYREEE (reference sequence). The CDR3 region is CASSAGNTEAFF. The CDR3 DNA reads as TGTGCCAGCAGCGCCGGGAACACTGAAGCTTTCTTT.

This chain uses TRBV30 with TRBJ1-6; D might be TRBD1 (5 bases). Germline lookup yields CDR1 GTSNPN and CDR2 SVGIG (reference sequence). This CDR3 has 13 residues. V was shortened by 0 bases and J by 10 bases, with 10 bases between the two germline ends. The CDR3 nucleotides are TGTGCCTGGAGTGTGGCGGAGGGGTCACCCCTCCACTTT. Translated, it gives CAWSVAEGSPLHF.

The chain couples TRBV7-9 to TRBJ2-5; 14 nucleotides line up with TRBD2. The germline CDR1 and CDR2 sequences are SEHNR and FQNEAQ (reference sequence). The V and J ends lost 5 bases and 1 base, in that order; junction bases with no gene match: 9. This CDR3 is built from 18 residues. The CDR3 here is CASSRGLAGASFQETQYF. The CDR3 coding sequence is TGTGCCAGCAGCCGGGGACTAGCGGGGGCATCCTTCCAAGAGACCCAGTACTTC.

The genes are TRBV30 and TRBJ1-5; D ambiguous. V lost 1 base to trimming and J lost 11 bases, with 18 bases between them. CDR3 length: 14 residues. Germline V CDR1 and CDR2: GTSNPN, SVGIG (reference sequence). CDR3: CAWSAVAIGESQHF. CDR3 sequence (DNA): TGTGCCTGGAGTGCCGTTGCTATCGGGGAGTCCCAGCATTTT.

CDR3 amino acids: CASSHQGGQGISGYTF. In DNA form, the CDR3 reads TGTGCCAGCAGCCACCAGGGGGGACAGGGGATAAGTGGCTACACCTTC. This rearrangement joins TRBV7-9 to TRBJ1-2, with 10 bases fitting TRBD1. In germline, CDR1 is SEHNR, CDR2 FQNEAQ (reference sequence). CDR3 size: 16 residues. J was trimmed by 7 bases and V by 5 bases; bases with no gene match: 13. Full variable domain (missing parts from reference TRBV7-9 and TRBJ1-2): DTGVSQNPRHKITKRGQNVTFRCDPISEHNRLYWYRQTLGQGPEFLTYFQNEAQLEKSRLLSDRFSAERPKGSFSTLEIQRTEQGDSAMYLCASSHQGGQGISGYTFGSGTRLTVV.

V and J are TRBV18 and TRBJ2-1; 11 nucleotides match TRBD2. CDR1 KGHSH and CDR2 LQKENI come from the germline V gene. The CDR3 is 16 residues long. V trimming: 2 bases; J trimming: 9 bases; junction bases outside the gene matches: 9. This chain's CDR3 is CASSPDTSGGVGEQFF. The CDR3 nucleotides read TGTGCCAGCTCACCAGACACTAGCGGGGGTGTCGGTGAGCAGTTCTTC.

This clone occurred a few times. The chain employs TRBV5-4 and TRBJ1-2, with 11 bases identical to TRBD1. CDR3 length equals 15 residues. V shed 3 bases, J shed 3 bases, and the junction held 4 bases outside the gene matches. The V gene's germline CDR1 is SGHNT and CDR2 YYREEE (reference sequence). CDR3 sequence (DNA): TGTGCCAGCAGCTGGGACAGGGGGGCGGACTATGGCTACACCTTC. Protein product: CASSWDRGADYGYTF.

CDR3: CATSDDRGLNTGELFF. The CDR3 nucleotides read TGTGCCACCAGTGACGACAGGGGGTTAAACACCGGGGAGCTGTTTTTT. The J gene is TRBJ2-2, the V gene TRBV24-1; 9 bases fit TRBD1. There are 16 residues in the CDR3. The V and J ends lost 4 bases and 2 bases, in that order; junction bases with no gene match: 4. Germline-derived CDR1 and CDR2 are KGHDR and SFDVKD.

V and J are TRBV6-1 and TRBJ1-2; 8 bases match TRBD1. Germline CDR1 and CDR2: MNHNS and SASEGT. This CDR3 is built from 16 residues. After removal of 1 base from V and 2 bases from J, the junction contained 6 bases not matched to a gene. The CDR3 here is CASSEDRGKRNYGYTF. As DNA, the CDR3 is TGTGCCAGCAGTGAAGACAGGGGGAAAAGGAACTATGGCTACACCTTC.

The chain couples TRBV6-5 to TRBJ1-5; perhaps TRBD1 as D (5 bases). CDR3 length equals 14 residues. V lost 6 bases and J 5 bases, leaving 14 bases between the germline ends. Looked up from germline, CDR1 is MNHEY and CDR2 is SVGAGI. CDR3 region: CASRYTGDYQPQHF. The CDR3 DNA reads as TGTGCCAGCAGGTACACGGGGGATTATCAGCCCCAGCATTTT.

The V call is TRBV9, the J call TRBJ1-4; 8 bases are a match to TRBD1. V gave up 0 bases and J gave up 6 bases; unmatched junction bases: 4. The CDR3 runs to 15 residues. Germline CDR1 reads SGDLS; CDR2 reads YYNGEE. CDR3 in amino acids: CASSVVVRGHEKLFF. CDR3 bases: TGTGCCAGCAGCGTAGTTGTCAGGGGGCATGAAAAACTGTTTTTT.

CDR3 coding DNA: TGCAGCTCCGCTAATCCTGACAGGGCCCGGGAGCAGTACGTC. Translated, it gives CSSANPDRAREQYV. V and J are TRBV29-1 and TRBJ2-7; 7 nucleotides agree with TRBD1. CDR1 is SQVTM, CDR2 ANQGSEA, per germline. CDR3 length: 14 amino acids. V gave up 8 bases and J gave up 7 bases; unmatched junction bases: 17.